A single sample is the source of the 20 T cell receptor beta chains below, sequenced in a study of molecular identifiers for immune sequencing clone quantification (dated by TCRdb to 2016 to 2019). The library was obtained by PCR. Data came from an Illumina HiSeq 4000. TCRdb reprocessed the public reads (quality trimming at Q25 with fastp, clone calling with MiXCR) and kept in-frame beta chains. Rows with one shared CDR3 protein collapse into an entry with the most common genes and DNA. The sample table records under 650,000 distinct CDR3 sequences; roughly 21% of these occur just once. The ten most abundant clones make up roughly 0.85% of the sample. The specimen was naive CD8+ T cells from blood, with Jurkat cell RNA spiked in. This specimen's cell subset or site label, per the study, means: FACS-sorted CD8+CD4-CCR7+CD45RA+ naive T cells. The source is a human donor in good health. Some libraries in this study had Jurkat cell RNA spiked in.

This clonotype was seen many times. The V gene is TRBV20-1, the J gene TRBJ2-2, with D unresolved. Trimming removed 5 bases at V and 0 bases at J, with 10 bases between. This CDR3 region has 14 residues. The germline gives CDR1 DFQATT, CDR2 SNEGSKA (reference sequence). The CDR3 here is CSALGFSNTGELFF. CDR3 coding DNA: TGCAGTGCTTTAGGGTTTTCGAACACCGGGGAGCTGTTTTTT.

This clonotype was seen repeatedly, ten times or more. The rearrangement uses TRBV7-2 and TRBJ2-1; D gene uncertain. CDR1 is SGHTA and CDR2 is FQGNSA in the germline V gene. The CDR3 sequence is 13 residues long. Trimming cost V 0 bases and J 7 bases, with 7 bases left between them. This CDR3 is CASSLAATNEQFF. As DNA, the CDR3 is TGTGCCAGCAGCTTAGCGGCCACTAATGAGCAGTTCTTC. Complete variable domain (other parts from reference TRBV7-2 and TRBJ2-1): GAGVSQSPSNKVTEKGKDVELRCDPISGHTALYWYRQSLGQGLEFLIYFQGNSAPDKSGLPSDRFSAERTGGSVSTLTIQRTQQEDSAVYLCASSLAATNEQFFGPGTRLTVL.

The sample holds many counts of this clonotype. This sequence joins TRBV6-4 and TRBJ2-3; D might be TRBD1 or TRBD2, each matching 5 bases. V lost 8 bases and J lost 0, with 15 bases in between. The CDR3 is 15 amino acids. From germline, CDR1 is MRHNA and CDR2 SNTAGT. CDR3 loop: CASRGTRPSTDTQYF. CDR3 DNA: TGTGCCAGCCGAGGGACCCGTCCTAGCACAGATACGCAGTATTTT.

This clonotype has only a few counts. This chain links TRBV9 with TRBJ2-7, with 9 bases that match TRBD1. Germline V gene lookup returns CDR1 SGDLS and CDR2 YYNGEE. The CDR3 runs 14 residues. V dropped 0 bases and J dropped 3; count of bases not matched to a gene: 1. CDR3 loop: CASSVVDRGYEQYF. The CDR3 nucleotides read TGTGCCAGCAGCGTAGTGGACAGGGGCTACGAGCAGTACTTC.

This clonotype was recorded at least ten times. The chain carries TRBV7-9 and TRBJ1-2, with a possible D match to TRBD1 (6 bases). V dropped 0 bases and J dropped 5 bases, with 13 bases sitting between them. Germline loops: CDR1 SEHNR, CDR2 FQNEAQ (reference sequence). The CDR3 has 15 residues. The DNA of the CDR3 is TGTGCCAGCAGCTTAGCCGGGCTCCAGGGGTATGGCTACACCTTC. Protein: CASSLAGLQGYGYTF. Complete variable domain (other parts from reference TRBV7-9 and TRBJ1-2): DTGVSQNPRHKITKRGQNVTFRCDPISEHNRLYWYRQTLGQGPEFLTYFQNEAQLEKSRLLSDRFSAERPKGSFSTLEIQRTEQGDSAMYLCASSLAGLQGYGYTFGSGTRLTVV.

This clonotype has a count of ten or more. The chain employs TRBV9 and TRBJ2-5; no reliable D call. Looked up from germline, CDR1 is SGDLS and CDR2 is YYNGEE. Trimming removed 0 bases from V and 1 base from J, with 4 bases in between. There are 13 residues in the CDR3. The CDR3 nucleotides are TGTGCCAGCAGCGTAGCTAGCCAAGAGACCCAGTACTTC. Its translation is CASSVASQETQYF.

This clonotype was detected many times. The gene calls are TRBV29-1 and TRBJ1-2; D may be TRBD1 (5 bases). The CDR3 is 12 residues long. The germline gives CDR1 SQVTM, CDR2 ANQGSEA. Trimming cost V 6 bases and J 3 bases, with 11 bases left between them. The CDR3 is CSVGDFDYGYTF. CDR3 coding DNA: TGCAGCGTGGGGGACTTTGACTATGGCTACACCTTC. Using reference TRBV29-1 and TRBJ1-2 for the parts outside the CDR3, the full variable domain is SAVISQKPSRDICQRGTSLTIQCQVDSQVTMMFWYRQQPGQSLTLIATANQGSEATYESGFVIDKFPISRPNLTFSTLTVSNMSPEDSSIYLCSVGDFDYGYTFGSGTRLTVV.

The chain combines TRBV4-2 with TRBJ1-4, with D tentatively TRBD1 (6 bases). Germline V gene sequence: CDR1 LGHNA, CDR2 YNFKEQ. V was shortened by 3 bases and J by 1 base, with 15 bases between the two germline ends. The CDR3 covers 17 residues. The CDR3 bases are TGTGCCAGCAGCCACGTCATCAGGGGAGTAACTAATGAAAAACTGTTTTTT. This encodes CASSHVIRGVTNEKLFF.

The chain has TRBV5-8 and TRBJ2-1; no firm D call. V was shortened by 0 bases and J by 0 bases, with 13 bases between the two germline ends. This CDR3 is built from 17 residues. Germline CDR1 is SGHTS and CDR2 is YDEGEE. The CDR3 bases are TGTGCCAGCAGCTTGGGCTGGTCGGTCAGCTCCTACAATGAGCAGTTCTTC. Its translation is CASSLGWSVSSYNEQFF.

The chain uses TRBV10-3 and TRBJ1-1; weak D call: TRBD1 (5 bases). Germline assignment: CDR1 ENHRY and CDR2 SYGVKD. The CDR3 has 13 amino acids. V was cut by 11 bases and J by 7 bases, with 20 bases left in between. The CDR3 DNA reads as TGTGCCGCCCTACAGGAACCGACCTATGAAGCTTTCTTT. This encodes CAALQEPTYEAFF.

V and J are TRBV6-2 or TRBV6-3 and TRBJ2-7; 7 bases line up with TRBD1. The CDR3 length is 14 residues. With 4 bases clipped from V and 3 bases from J, the junction kept 6 bases outside the gene matches. In germline, CDR1 is MNHEY, CDR2 SVGEGT. The CDR3: CASSSYRQGYEQYF. In DNA, the CDR3 is TGTGCCAGCAGTTCCTATCGACAGGGCTACGAGCAGTACTTC.

As regards this clonotype: This may be a read error, as it is one base from a much larger clone. The rearrangement uses TRBV4-1 and TRBJ2-1; 15 nucleotides match TRBD2. The germline V gene has CDR1 MGHRA and CDR2 YSYEKL. The CDR3 is made up of 19 amino acids. The CDR3: CAGSPGTSGRTSSYNEQFF. DNA for the CDR3: TGCGCCGGCAGCCCTGGGACTAGCGGGAGGACCAGCTCCTACAATGAGCAGTTCTTC.

At least ten counts were recorded for this clonotype. The gene calls are TRBV29-1 and TRBJ1-5; a possible D gene is TRBD1 (5 bases). This CDR3 has 12 residues. Trimming took off 4 bases at V and 6 bases at J, with 10 bases between the two ends. Germline-derived CDR1 and CDR2 are SQVTM and ANQGSEA. CDR3 loop: CSVGQGSQPQHF. The CDR3 DNA is TGCAGCGTTGGCCAGGGTAGTCAGCCCCAGCATTTT.

This clonotype turned up a few times. The chain is built from TRBV5-5 and TRBJ2-1; D may be TRBD1 (6 bases). CDR3 size: 15 residues. V lost 2 bases and J lost 5, with 14 bases in between. CDR1 and CDR2 from the germline V gene are SGHKS and YYEKEE (reference sequence). CDR3 loop: CASSLDRQWNNEQFF. For the CDR3, the DNA is TGTGCCAGCAGCTTAGACAGGCAGTGGAACAATGAGCAGTTCTTC.

This clonotype was found many times. This sequence joins TRBV4-1 and TRBJ2-7; 9 bases map to TRBD1. Germline V lookup: CDR1 MGHRA, CDR2 YSYEKL. The CDR3 extends over 15 amino acids. Trimming at V came to 2 bases and at J to 3 bases, leaving 5 bases not matched to a gene. Written as DNA, the CDR3 is TGCGCCAGCAGCCAAACTCCGGGACAGGGCTACGAGCAGTACTTC. It translates to CASSQTPGQGYEQYF.

At least ten counts were recorded for this clonotype. This chain connects TRBV9 to TRBJ2-7, with 9 positions matching TRBD2. CDR1 and CDR2 from the germline V gene are SGDLS and YYNGEE. Unmatched junction bases numbered 2, after V lost 1 base and J lost 6 bases. This CDR3 is built from 13 residues. The CDR3 DNA is TGTGCCAGCAGCGTAAGCGGGGGGCCCGAGCAGTACTTC. Translation gives CASSVSGGPEQYF. Full variable domain (outside the CDR3, taken from reference TRBV9 and TRBJ2-7): DSGVTQTPKHLITATGQRVTLRCSPRSGDLSVYWYQQSLDQGLQFLIQYYNGEERAKGNILERFSAQQFPDLHSELNLSSLELGDSALYFCASSVSGGPEQYFGPGTRLTVT.

This chain joins TRBV6-2 or TRBV6-3 and TRBJ1-6; possibly TRBD1 for D (5 bases). Germline values: CDR1 MNHEY, CDR2 SVGEGT. The CDR3 is 18 amino acids. V was clipped by 5 bases and J by 3 bases, with 20 bases between them. DNA of the CDR3: TGTGCCAGCAGTAGATCCGGGACGGTGATCGACTATAATTCACCCCTCCACTTT. Protein sequence: CASSRSGTVIDYNSPLHF.

This clonotype was counted a few times. The rearrangement links TRBV7-9 to TRBJ1-6; 8 positions agree with TRBD1. The CDR3 consists of 15 residues. CDR1 is SEHNR, CDR2 FQNEAQ, per germline (reference sequence). V shed 5 bases and J 7 bases; nucleotides not matched to a gene: 7. The CDR3 reads CASSETGGLNSPLHF. CDR3 sequence (DNA): TGTGCCAGCAGCGAAACAGGGGGACTAAATTCACCCCTCCACTTT.

Ten or more counts support this clonotype. The chain combines TRBV28 with TRBJ1-6; the D gene is possibly TRBD1 (6 bases). The CDR3 extends over 19 amino acids. The germline V gene has CDR1 MDHEN and CDR2 SYDVKM. Trimming left V 6 bases short and J 0 bases short, with 21 bases between. CDR3 loop: CASSLNRVRVGSYNSPLHF. The CDR3 DNA reads as TGTGCCAGCAGCCTAAACAGGGTCCGGGTCGGCTCCTATAATTCACCCCTCCACTTT.

The table lists this clonotype with many counts. V is TRBV7-6 and J is TRBJ2-7, with D perhaps TRBD1 (5 bases). Trimming removed 4 bases from V and 2 bases from J, with 9 bases in between. The germline gives CDR1 SGHVS, CDR2 FNYEAQ. The CDR3 sequence is 13 residues long. In nucleotides, the CDR3 is TGTGCCAGCAGCTACGGACATGCCTACGAGCAGTACTTC. Translated, it gives CASSYGHAYEQYF.